This T cell receptor (beta chain) comes out of a study of patients and donors after allogeneic stem cell transplantation. MiXCR, applied by TCRdb to the RT-PCR reads, yields one record per CDR3 protein. This table has 150,000 to 200,000 distinct CDR3 sequences, approximately 30% appearing once. Germline CDR1 MNHEY, CDR2 SVGAGI. This CDR3 contains 14 residues. The V gene lost 4 bases and the J gene lost 1 base, with 10 bases spanning the gap. This receptor was taken from a human donor who was either an allogeneic HSCT recipient or a stem cell or donor lymphocyte infusion donor (not recorded which). It is not recorded whose cells these are; they may come from a transplant donor. Sequencing was done on a sample of blood, either unsorted or a sorted T cell fraction (not recorded which). The rearrangement uses TRBV6-5 and TRBJ1-1, with no clear D. CDR3 DNA sequence: TGTGCCAGCAGTTTTGAGGGAGGGAACACTGAAGCTTTCTTT. It specifies CASSFEGGNTEAFF.